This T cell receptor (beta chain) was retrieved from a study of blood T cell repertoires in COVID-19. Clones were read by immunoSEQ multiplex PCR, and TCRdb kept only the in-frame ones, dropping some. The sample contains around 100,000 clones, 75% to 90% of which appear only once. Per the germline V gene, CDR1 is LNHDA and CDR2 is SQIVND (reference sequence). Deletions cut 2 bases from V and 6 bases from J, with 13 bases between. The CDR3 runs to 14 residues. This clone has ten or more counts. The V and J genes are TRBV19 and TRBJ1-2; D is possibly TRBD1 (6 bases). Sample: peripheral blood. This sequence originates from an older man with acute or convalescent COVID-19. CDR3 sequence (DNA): TGTGCCAGTAGTATACAGGGGACCATCGATGGCTACACCTTC. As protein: CASSIQGTIDGYTF.